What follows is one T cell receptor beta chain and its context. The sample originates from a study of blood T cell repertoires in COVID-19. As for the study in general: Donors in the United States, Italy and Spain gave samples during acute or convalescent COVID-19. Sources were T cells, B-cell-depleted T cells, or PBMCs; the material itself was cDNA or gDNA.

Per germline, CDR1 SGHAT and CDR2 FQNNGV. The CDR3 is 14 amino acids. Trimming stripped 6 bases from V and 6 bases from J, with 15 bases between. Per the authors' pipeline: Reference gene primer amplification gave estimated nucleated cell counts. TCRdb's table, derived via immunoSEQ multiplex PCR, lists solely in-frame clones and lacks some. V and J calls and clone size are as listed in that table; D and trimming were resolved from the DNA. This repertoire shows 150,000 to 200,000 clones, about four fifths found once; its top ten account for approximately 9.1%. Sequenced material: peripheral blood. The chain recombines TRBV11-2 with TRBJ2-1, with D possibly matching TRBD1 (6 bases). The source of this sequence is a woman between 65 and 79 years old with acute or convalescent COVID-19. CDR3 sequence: CASSPIRTANEQFF. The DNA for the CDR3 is TGTGCCAGCAGTCCTATTCGGACAGCCAATGAGCAGTTCTTC.